This T cell receptor (beta chain) appears in the sequencing data of a study of regulatory T cells in long-lasting Graves disease. From germline, CDR1 is SGHRS and CDR2 YFSETQ. CDR3 length: 13 residues. Trimming stripped 6 bases from V and 0 bases from J, with 8 bases between. The sample's time point: newly diagnosed GD, antithyroid drugs for less than 3 months. The authors made the TCR library using RNA they extracted from PBMCs. Building of the TCR beta libraries involved iRepertoire HTBI primers and Arm-PCR of CDR3 regions. How the authors handled the data: Looking across samples, the authors found 62 TRBV and 14 TRBJ segments. TCRdb re-called the multiplex PCR reads with MiXCR, one entry per CDR3 protein. The V and J calls were not made by the authors but by TCRdb's processing. The sample records under 400,000 distinct CDR3 sequences, over 15% being singletons. The data also belong to a second study, concerning T cells in Graves' hyperthyroidism and ophthalmopathy.

The sequence was obtained from a man aged 35-49 years with Graves disease. The rearrangement links TRBV5-1 to TRBJ2-3; D uncertain. Source: peripheral blood mononuclear cells (PBMCs), taken at new diagnosis, from a patient treated with antithyroid drugs. The CDR3 DNA reads as TGCGCCAGCACCACACACAGCACAGATACGCAGTATTTT. Translation: CASTTHSTDTQYF. Combining the CDR3 with reference TRBV5-1 and TRBJ2-3 gives the whole variable domain KAGVTQTPRYLIKTRGQQVTLSCSPISGHRSVSWYQQTPGQGLQFLFEYFSETQRNKGNFPGRFSGRQFSNSRSEMNVSTLELGDSALYLCASTTHSTDTQYFGPGTRLTVL.